The source of this T cell receptor beta chain is a study of CXCR3-negative and CXCR3-positive naive CD8 T cells. Whole-study findings and limits: Diversity was high in both naive subsets and much lower in memory cells. Cryopreserved PBMCs had partly decreased CXCR3 expression; fresh PBMCs were used in most assays. Within a donor, both naive subsets shared TRBV-TRBJ usage, unlike memory cells. Naive cells that were CXCR3-positive had more hydrophobic TRB CDR3s (compared with CXCR3-negative naive cells).

With UMI labels, 5' RACE was used to prepare the TRB cDNA libraries. With the 5' RACE reads reprocessed, TCRdb shows one record per CDR3 protein and no DNA. Its listing shows about 5,000 distinct CDR3 sequences. According to its frequency, this clonotype is medium-sized. Its antigen remains unknown. The germline CDR1 and CDR2 sequences are MNHEY and SMNVEV (reference sequence). This CDR3 has 14 amino acids. This clonotype originated in a human donor in good health. Some clones in this sample may be carry-over from other donors' samples. Source material: naive CXCR3+ CD8+ T cells from blood. Subset indicated: CD45RO-CCR7+CD27+CD95- naive CD8+ T cells expressing CXCR3 (TNR3+). This chain links TRBV27 with TRBJ2-5; TCRdb names TRBD1, which stays unverified in the absence of DNA. The CDR3 sequence: CASSAWTGQETQYF.